This entry is about one T cell receptor (beta chain). The antigen is undetermined. The data derive from a study of T cell responses to AZD1222 COVID-19 vaccine. Broader study findings: No day 14 peak samples; only post-peak repertoires were characterized. Spike regions recognized by vaccine-associated CD4 TCRs spanned the protein, led by 160-218 and 743-854. Donors in the cohort were predominantly white British and more often female, and clonal diversity was possibly underestimated.

Assay: immunoSEQ multiplex PCR; the TCRdb copy retains only in-frame clones and omits some. Of more than 75,000 clones in the sample, 85% to 95% are singletons; the top ten hold approximately 8%. Germline CDR1 and CDR2: MDHEN and SYDVKM. CDR3 length equals 12 residues. V was shortened by 7 bases and J by 1 base, with 7 bases between the two germline ends. Pooled samples include second doses given at about 4 or 12 weeks. This sequence was found in an adult who received the AZD1222 COVID-19 vaccine. This chain joins TRBV28 and TRBJ1-1, with unresolved D. The sequences come from peripheral blood, collected 28 days after the second AZD1222 dose. The CDR3: CASIWGNTEAFF. The CDR3 DNA reads TGTGCCAGCATCTGGGGGAACACTGAAGCTTTCTTT.